This T cell receptor (beta chain) was captured by sequencing in a study of blood T cell repertoires in COVID-19. How the authors handled the data: Amplification from reference gene primers served as the basis for estimated nucleated cell counts. Measured with immunoSEQ multiplex PCR; TCRdb has only the in-frame clones, and not every one. The DNA was the basis for D and trimming; V, J and clone size are from that table. Of over 250,000 clones in the sample, roughly nine tenths were seen once. From germline, CDR1 is LNHDA and CDR2 SQIVND (reference sequence). V lost 1 base to trimming and J lost 0 bases; unmatched junction nucleotides: 2. The CDR3 covers 15 residues. This clone was seen a handful of times.

This clonotype was obtained from a woman aged 55-75 years who had recovered from COVID-19. The source material was PBMCs or T cells enriched from blood (not recorded which). The gene calls are TRBV19 and TRBJ2-7; 8 bases match TRBD1. The CDR3 bases are TGTGCCAGTAGTATAGGACAGGGGTCCTCCTACGAGCAGTACTTC. Amino acids: CASSIGQGSSYEQYF. Based on the CDR3 plus reference TRBV19 and TRBJ2-7, the full variable domain is DGGITQSPKYLFRKEGQNVTLSCEQNLNHDAMYWYRQDPGQGLRLIYYSQIVNDFQKGDIAEGYSVSREKKESFPLTVTSAQKNPTAFYLCASSIGQGSSYEQYFGPGTRLTVT.